Sequencing of this T cell receptor (beta chain) was carried out in a study of shared clonotypes between healthy human individuals (TCRdb year 2020). For the study in its entirety: The cohort comprised two women and a few men aged 18 to 49 years. For each donor, CD4 naive and CD4 memory were each run on three plates, CD8 naive on two plates, and CD8 memory on one plate. To estimate repertoire size and how much clonotype sharing occurs between individuals, the study deeply sequenced the blood TCR repertoires of several healthy adults. Different laboratories and diverse techniques were used to prepare libraries and sequence TCR repertoires, to increase sequencing depth and limit assay-specific biases. Between about 0.8 and 9 billion PBMCs per donor were obtained by leukapheresis. The research as a whole found: Compared with non-shared clonotypes, clonotypes shared by all four sorted-subset donors had higher generation probabilities. Sharing across a few donors was observed for 5% to 6.5% of naive CD4, less than 4% of naive CD8, roughly 2.4% of memory CD4, and about 0.39% of memory CD8 clonotypes. Sampling was restricted to blood, and TCR repertoires in tissues likely differ from the TCR repertoires found in blood. Rarefaction of sorted-subset datasets indicated incomplete sequencing despite the large sequencing depth. Estimated clonotype richness was generally larger for naive than for memory subsets. Pairwise subsampling led to the expectation that sequencing depth would affect the degree of clonotype sharing among donors. Because the study included a small number of donors, the genetic and exposure-history diversity represented was limited.

CDR3 length: 15 amino acids, cysteine to phenylalanine. Here the CDR3 DNA is all that survives: 45 bases in frame from base 1. According to the germline V gene (reference sequence), CDR1 reads MNHEY and CDR2 reads SMNVEV. At the junction V is shortened by 7 bases and J by 3 bases, with 18 bases in between. Using the deep immunoSEQ assay, multiplex PCR amplified TCR CDR3 regions from genomic DNA. Extracted genomic DNA from each cell subset was spread evenly across all wells of several immunoSEQ 96-well plates, with each plate serving as a replicate. For sorted subsets, roughly 200 ng of genomic DNA, equivalent to 30,000 or so T cell genomes, went into each replicate PCR. The purified libraries were quantified using a Qubit 3.0 fluorometer, sized with a Bioanalyzer 2100, and then quantified again using the KAPA Library Quantification kit. Every immunoSEQ 96-well plate was sequenced on a dedicated single-read 150-cycle Illumina NextSeq 550 flow cell. Regarding the original processing steps: Because the immunoSEQ output held only junctional sequences and lacked quality scores, the filtering could not match the filtering applied to full-length reads. Sequences were annotated with PyIR, a Python wrapper for IgBLAST v1.9, using IMGT germline references to assign V/J genes and CDR3. Reads were filtered out if the reads had weak V/J assignments (E-value above 1e-6), no CDR3, stop codons, out-of-frame junctions, or ambiguous translated residues. V3J clonotypes were defined by identical inferred V gene, J gene, and CDR3 amino acid sequence. The percentage overlap between two repertoires was calculated by dividing the number of shared unique clonotypes by the size of the smaller repertoire. RTK rarefaction, the Chao1 estimator, and Recon v2.1 estimates of unobserved clonotypes were used to assess repertoire richness. Generation probabilities were computed with OLGA for all TCRbeta clonotypes obtained by the gDNA method from a few donors. The table was pulled from immuneACCESS by TCRdb, which kept in-frame rearrangements only. Such tables lose some clones; where checked, under half of the loss comes from unresolved V genes, and the rest has no known cause. D and trimming were read from the DNA, whereas the V and J calls and clone size are those reported in that table. The sample contains some 2 million clones, around 95% of them found a single time. Together, the top ten hold around 0.13% of the sample.

As to this clone: The target of this receptor is not known. Base qualities are not recorded, but no much larger clone differs from it by a single base.

Donors were healthy HIV-negative adults with no recently reported acute infections or vaccinations. Only Caucasian adults living in Nashville, Tennessee, USA were represented among the donors. CD4+ T cells were enriched through magnetic negative selection, after which naive cells were positively selected on CD45RA and the remaining negative fraction served as the memory subset. Blood was collected by leukapheresis, and PBMCs were isolated by Ficoll-Histopaque density gradient centrifugation and then cryopreserved in liquid nitrogen vapor phase. Analytical flow cytometry was used to check the purity and quantity of every magnetically sorted T cell population. Genomic DNA was isolated from every sorted fraction and measured by UV absorbance on a Nanodrop 2000c.

What was sequenced was naive CD4+ T cells sorted from blood. This sample's cell subset or site label indicates: CD45RA+ positively selected. This chain is built from TRBV27 and TRBJ1-2, with the identity of the D gene unclear. This receptor was identified in a man between 18 and 29 years old in good health. CDR3 region: CASTSIPVPHYGYTF. The DNA sequence is given as TGTGCCAGCACCTCTATACCGGTACCGCACTATGGCTACACCTTC.